The next 23 T cell receptor beta chains were all read from a single sample in a study of CD8 T cells in ankylosing spondylitis. TCRdb ran MiXCR on the 5' RACE reads and lists one entry per CDR3 protein. The sample includes roughly 120,000 distinct CDR3 sequences, about 7% seen only once; the top ten take about 12%. The sample taken for sequencing was blood, either unsorted or a sorted T cell fraction (not recorded which). Every receptor here comes from a male donor with ankylosing spondylitis or in good health (not recorded which).

Many counts were recorded for this clonotype. The V and J genes are TRBV7-2 and TRBJ2-7, with 7 bases fitting TRBD1. CDR1 is SGHTA and CDR2 is FQGNSA in the germline V gene. V lost 3 bases, J lost 3 bases, and 2 bases stayed unmatched. This CDR3 has 13 amino acids. In nucleotides, the CDR3 is TGTGCCAGCAGCTTCGGACAGGTCTACGAGCAGTACTTC. Translating it yields CASSFGQVYEQYF.

The sample holds many counts of this clonotype. The CDR3 loop is CSASLNSYGYTF. CDR3 in DNA: TGCAGTGCTAGTCTAAATTCCTATGGCTACACCTTC. This chain joins TRBV20-1 and TRBJ1-2; D unclear. V gave up 3 bases and J gave up 4 bases, with 9 bases separating them. The CDR3 loop spans 12 amino acids. Looked up from germline, CDR1 is DFQATT and CDR2 is SNEGSKA (reference sequence).

This clonotype showed up many times. V is TRBV29-1 and J is TRBJ2-7; 7 nucleotides agree with TRBD1. V was clipped by 8 bases and J by 2 bases; unmatched bases: 9. Germline V gene data show CDR1 as SQVTM and CDR2 as ANQGSEA. The CDR3 has 13 residues. CDR3 DNA: TGCAGCACCTGGGACAGTCAAACCTACGAGCAGTACTTC. It translates to CSTWDSQTYEQYF.

This clonotype has a count of ten or more. The genes are TRBV12-3 or TRBV12-4 and TRBJ1-3, with a weak D call TRBD1 (5 bases). The CDR3 loop spans 15 amino acids. The ends were cut back, 6 bases at V and 0 bases at J, with 12 bases in the middle. CDR3 in amino acids: CASSPYDSSGNTIYF. CDR3 DNA: TGTGCCAGCAGCCCCTATGACAGCTCTGGAAACACCATATATTTT.

The V call is TRBV7-2, the J call TRBJ2-7; D may be TRBD1 or TRBD2 (6 bases each). Germline CDR1 and CDR2: SGHTA and FQGNSA. This CDR3 spans 14 amino acids. Trimming pared 2 bases from V and 5 bases from J, leaving 13 bases between. The DNA for the CDR3 is TGTGCCAGCAGCTTACAGGGGAGGACCCACGAGCAGTACTTC. Protein sequence: CASSLQGRTHEQYF.

This clonotype was observed many times. The CDR3 DNA is TGCGCCAGCAGGACGGAAGTTACCGGGGAGCTGTTTTTT. Residues: CASRTEVTGELFF. The chain recombines TRBV5-1 with TRBJ2-2; D is uncertain. The CDR3 has 13 residues. From germline, CDR1 is SGHRS and CDR2 YFSETQ. V lost 5 bases and J 5 bases, leaving 10 bases between the germline ends. Filled out from reference TRBV5-1 and TRBJ2-2, the complete variable domain reads KAGVTQTPRYLIKTRGQQVTLSCSPISGHRSVSWYQQTPGQGLQFLFEYFSETQRNKGNFPGRFSGRQFSNSRSEMNVSTLELGDSALYLCASRTEVTGELFFGEGSRLTVL.

This clonotype was observed many times. The rearrangement uses TRBV7-9 and TRBJ2-1; the match to TRBD1 covers 8 bases. Germline trimming cut 5 bases from V and 6 bases from J; bases unmatched to any gene: 6. The CDR3 is made up of 14 amino acids. Germline V CDR1 and CDR2: SEHNR, FQNEAQ (reference sequence). The CDR3 region is CASSIRTGPNEQFF. The DNA of the CDR3 is TGTGCCAGCAGCATCCGGACAGGGCCCAATGAGCAGTTCTTC. The full variable domain, in which reference TRBV7-9 and TRBJ2-1 provide the parts outside the CDR3, is DTGVSQNPRHKITKRGQNVTFRCDPISEHNRLYWYRQTLGQGPEFLTYFQNEAQLEKSRLLSDRFSAERPKGSFSTLEIQRTEQGDSAMYLCASSIRTGPNEQFFGPGTRLTVL.

This clonotype was observed at least ten times. The chain has TRBV20-1 and TRBJ2-7; 13 bases align to TRBD2. Germline-derived CDR1 and CDR2 are DFQATT and SNEGSKA (reference sequence). V dropped 2 bases and J dropped 6; count of bases not matched to a gene: 10. The CDR3 spans 16 residues. CDR3 residues: CSARKSGLAGAGEQYF. For the CDR3, the DNA is TGCAGTGCTAGAAAATCCGGACTAGCGGGAGCGGGCGAGCAGTACTTC.

This clonotype came up many times. The V call is TRBV20-1, the J call TRBJ2-7; TRBD2 matches at 11 bases. The germline gives CDR1 DFQATT, CDR2 SNEGSKA (reference sequence). The CDR3 has 14 residues. The V segment lost 2 bases and the J segment 0 bases; nucleotides outside the gene matches: 0. The CDR3 loop reads CSARLAGGSYEQYF. In DNA, the CDR3 is TGCAGTGCTAGACTAGCGGGGGGCTCCTACGAGCAGTACTTC.

This clonotype was seen at least ten times. The chain uses TRBV5-1 and TRBJ2-3; no clear D gene. V lost 0 bases, J lost 1 base, and 12 bases lay in between. The CDR3 is made up of 16 amino acids. Germline V gene data show CDR1 as SGHRS and CDR2 as YFSETQ. CDR3 DNA sequence: TGCGCCAGCAGCTTGGCCATACGGCAGCGCACAGATACGCAGTATTTT. This gives the protein CASSLAIRQRTDTQYF.

There are many counts of this clonotype. The chain recombines TRBV29-1 with TRBJ1-2; D call uncertain. The length of the CDR3 is 11 residues. Germline-derived CDR1 and CDR2 are SQVTM and ANQGSEA. Trimming took 3 bases from V and 5 from J, leaving 7 bases between them. CDR3 in DNA: TGCAGCGTTGATTGGGGATATGGCTACACCTTC. This translates into CSVDWGYGYTF.

Ten or more counts support this clonotype. The rearrangement links TRBV10-3 to TRBJ1-2, with a tentative D call TRBD1 (5 bases). Per germline, CDR1 ENHRY and CDR2 SYGVKD. The CDR3 is 12 amino acids. V lost 7 bases to trimming and J lost 7 bases, with 13 bases between them. The CDR3 DNA reads TGTGCCATCACGGCGGGGGAGGGTGGCTACACCTTC. The encoded protein is CAITAGEGGYTF.

This clonotype has at least ten counts. This chain's CDR3 is CSAPAGHPGMETQYF. CDR3 bases: TGCAGTGCCCCCGCAGGGCACCCAGGGATGGAGACCCAGTACTTC. V is TRBV20-1 and J is TRBJ2-5; maybe TRBD1 (5 bases). Per the germline V gene, CDR1 is DFQATT and CDR2 is SNEGSKA (reference sequence). This CDR3 has 15 residues. V lost 6 bases to trimming and J lost 5 bases, with 22 bases between them.

This clonotype has a count of ten or more. This chain connects TRBV3-1 to TRBJ1-2, with D maybe TRBD1 (6 bases). This CDR3 contains 16 residues. In germline, CDR1 is LGHDT, CDR2 YNNKEL (reference sequence). The ends were cut back, 1 base at V and 4 bases at J, with 16 bases in the middle. The CDR3 sequence is CASSQVTGAVSYGYTF. The CDR3 DNA reads TGTGCCAGCAGCCAAGTAACGGGGGCGGTTAGCTATGGCTACACCTTC.

This clonotype came up many times. V and J are TRBV12-3 or TRBV12-4 and TRBJ2-3; D is unclear. Trimming removed 3 bases at V and 0 bases at J, with 7 bases between. This CDR3 region has 14 residues. CDR3: CASSFWGSTDTQYF. Written as DNA, the CDR3 is TGTGCCAGCAGTTTTTGGGGAAGCACAGATACGCAGTATTTT.

For this clonotype: Just one base apart from a much larger clone, this may be a read error. This chain uses TRBV7-2 with TRBJ2-3; TRBD1 matches at 10 bases. Germline V gene data show CDR1 as SGHTA and CDR2 as FQGNSA. The CDR3 loop spans 14 amino acids. CDR3 residues: CASSLGQGRDSQYF. CDR3 DNA: TGTGCCAGCAGCCTGGGACAGGGGAGAGATTCGCAGTATTTT.

This clonotype came up many times. V is TRBV5-1 and J is TRBJ2-7; 13 bases are shared with TRBD2. Germline V gene sequence: CDR1 SGHRS, CDR2 YFSETQ. J lost 6 bases, V lost 4 bases, and 4 bases had no gene match. This CDR3 has 14 amino acids. The CDR3 loop reads CASSPGLAGAEQYF. The CDR3 DNA follows: TGCGCCAGCAGCCCTGGACTAGCGGGAGCCGAGCAGTACTTC.

The chain's CDR3 is CASSPPNRGLDNEQFF. In DNA form, the CDR3 reads TGTGCCAGCTCACCACCGAACAGGGGACTAGACAATGAGCAGTTCTTC. V is TRBV18 and J is TRBJ2-1; a possible D gene is TRBD2 (8 bases). Germline V gene sequence: CDR1 KGHSH, CDR2 LQKENI. The V end lost 0 bases, the J end lost 5 bases, and 14 bases lay between the germline ends. There are 16 residues in the CDR3.

The sample holds many counts of this clonotype. V usage is TRBV12-3 or TRBV12-4 and J usage is TRBJ2-5; 15 nucleotides align to TRBD2. With V trimmed by 5 bases and J by 2 bases, 6 bases remained unmatched. CDR3 length: 17 amino acids. CDR3 bases: TGTGCCAGCAGTCGAGGACTAGCGGGAGGGAAACAAGAGACCCAGTACTTC. It yields the protein CASSRGLAGGKQETQYF.

This clonotype was detected ten times or more. The chain has TRBV5-1 and TRBJ1-1; TRBD1 might be the D (6 bases). The CDR3 runs to 15 residues. CDR1 and CDR2 (germline): SGHRS, YFSETQ. V gave up 1 base and J gave up 6 bases, with 16 bases separating them. CDR3 in amino acids: CASSLFPGASAEAFF. CDR3 sequence (DNA): TGCGCCAGCAGCTTGTTTCCGGGGGCTTCCGCTGAAGCTTTCTTT. The full variable domain, its missing parts supplied by reference TRBV5-1 and TRBJ1-1, is KAGVTQTPRYLIKTRGQQVTLSCSPISGHRSVSWYQQTPGQGLQFLFEYFSETQRNKGNFPGRFSGRQFSNSRSEMNVSTLELGDSALYLCASSLFPGASAEAFFGQGTRLTVV.

This clonotype occurred many times. The chain employs TRBV5-1 and TRBJ2-7; D is ambiguous. The germline V gene encodes CDR1 SGHRS and CDR2 YFSETQ. With 0 bases removed from V and 0 bases from J, the gap between germline ends came to 10 bases. CDR3 length: 15 residues. CDR3 in amino acids: CASSLGWEFSYEQYF. In DNA, the CDR3 is TGCGCCAGCAGCTTGGGTTGGGAATTCTCCTACGAGCAGTACTTC.

This clonotype was recorded many times. The V gene is TRBV5-1, the J gene TRBJ2-7; TRBD1 matches at 7 bases. The CDR3 totals 16 residues. Germline-derived CDR1 and CDR2 are SGHRS and YFSETQ. V shed 0 bases and J 0 bases; nucleotides not matched to a gene: 6. CDR3 in amino acids: CASSLARGIISYEQYF. The CDR3 bases are TGCGCCAGCAGCTTGGCCAGGGGGATTATCTCCTACGAGCAGTACTTC.

This clonotype was detected many times. The chain employs TRBV18 and TRBJ2-2; no clear D gene. CDR1 is KGHSH, CDR2 LQKENI, per germline. The CDR3 is made up of 14 amino acids. V was cut by 2 bases and J by 1 base, with 5 bases left in between. In nucleotides, the CDR3 is TGTGCCAGCTCACCAGGGCTGAACACCGGGGAGCTGTTTTTT. Its translation: CASSPGLNTGELFF.